Listed here are 5 T cell receptor beta chains from one sample, sequenced in a study of radiotherapy plus CTLA-4 blockade in lung cancer. TCRdb's table, derived via immunoSEQ multiplex PCR, lists solely in-frame clones and lacks some. In the table there are approximately 90,000 clones, about 80% of which are singletons. The sample was peripheral blood, taken from a patient treated with radiotherapy plus ipilimumab. The source is a human donor with non-small cell lung cancer who had stable disease on radiotherapy plus ipilimumab.

The chain joins TRBV19 to TRBJ1-1; D not certain. V lost 4 bases, J lost 6 bases, and 18 bases lay in between. The CDR3 consists of 15 residues. Germline V gives CDR1 LNHDA, CDR2 SQIVND (reference sequence). CDR3 sequence: CASSSTPQAGSEAFF. In DNA, the CDR3 is TGTGCCAGTAGTAGCACTCCCCAGGCCGGGTCTGAAGCTTTCTTT.

CDR3 in DNA: TGTGCCAGCAGCCGCGTAGGGCAGTCCTACGAGCAGTACTTC. This translates into CASSRVGQSYEQYF. The J gene is TRBJ2-7, the V gene TRBV6-1, with unresolved D. Trimming removed 6 bases at V and 1 base at J, with 13 bases between. Germline CDR1 and CDR2: MNHNS and SASEGT. The CDR3 contains 14 residues.

The chain is built from TRBV5-5 and TRBJ1-4; maybe TRBD1 (6 bases). V dropped 5 bases and J dropped 2 bases, with 10 bases sitting between them. This CDR3 spans 14 amino acids. Germline V CDR1 and CDR2: SGHKS, YYEKEE (reference sequence). The CDR3 loop reads CASRKGGTNEKLFF. The CDR3 DNA reads as TGTGCCAGCAGGAAGGGGGGCACTAATGAAAAACTGTTTTTT.

V gene TRBV6-1 combines with J gene TRBJ1-2; TRBD1 is a possible D gene (5 bases). CDR1 and CDR2 from the germline V gene are MNHNS and SASEGT. V lost 5 bases to trimming and J lost 3 bases, with 10 bases between them. CDR3 length: 13 residues. The CDR3 loop reads CASSHGGYYGYTF. In DNA form, the CDR3 reads TGTGCCAGCAGTCATGGGGGGTACTATGGCTACACCTTC.

The chain joins TRBV7-2 to TRBJ2-7; 10 nucleotides match TRBD2. Per germline, CDR1 SGHTA and CDR2 FQGNSA. This CDR3 region has 15 residues. With 5 bases clipped from V and 1 base from J, the junction kept 5 bases outside the gene matches. CDR3 region: CASSRTSGASYEQYF. The CDR3, as DNA: TGTGCCAGCAGCCGTACTAGCGGGGCATCCTACGAGCAGTACTTC.